The following is a T cell receptor (beta chain) sequence with its context. Study processing details: Estimation of nucleated cell counts was performed using reference gene primer amplification. TCRdb's table, derived via immunoSEQ multiplex PCR, lists solely in-frame clones and lacks some. That table gives V, J and clone size, and the DNA gave D and trimming. The sample includes around 190,000 clones, roughly 75% of them seen just once. This entry is derived from a study of blood T cell repertoires in COVID-19. As for the study in general: PBMCs, B-cell-depleted T cells, or T cells provided the cDNA or gDNA that made up the material.

The germline V gene encodes CDR1 MNHEY and CDR2 SVGEGT. This CDR3 comprises 12 residues. V lost 5 bases, J lost 4 bases, and 6 bases lay in between. The chain carries TRBV6-2 or TRBV6-3 and TRBJ1-5; D ambiguous. This TCR was sampled from a man aged 65 to 79 with active or convalescent COVID-19. The sequenced sample consisted of peripheral blood. The CDR3 is CASSRLNQPQHF. The DNA for the CDR3 is TGTGCCAGCAGTAGACTGAATCAGCCCCAGCATTTT.